This T cell receptor (beta chain) came from a study of T cell responses to AZD1222 COVID-19 vaccine. Study-level findings and limits: Dominant CD4 TCR responses targeted spike regions 160-218 and 743-854. Following two doses of AZD1222, Spike-specific TCR breadth and depth rose. Reportedly, nearly half the spike-specific TCRs target unmutated variant regions. The sample set comprised mostly white British donors with more females, and clonal diversity was possibly underestimated.

CDR1 SSHAT and CDR2 FNYEAQ come from the germline V gene (reference sequence). V was pared by 1 base and J by 3 bases, with 1 base of the junction left unmatched. The CDR3 extends over 15 amino acids. Method: immunoSEQ multiplex PCR; TCRdb's copy keeps in-frame clones and lacks some. The sample includes 99,000 or so clones, 80% to 90% of them seen just once. Concerning this clone: Its matching antigen is unknown.

The rearrangement links TRBV7-7 to TRBJ2-3, with TRBD2 matching over 10 bases. This sample comprised peripheral blood, obtained on day 0 of AZD1222 vaccination. The origin of this receptor is an adult in good health. The CDR3 DNA sequence: TGTGCCAGCAGCTTAGGTAGCGGGAGGACAGATACGCAGTATTTT. Translating gives CASSLGSGRTDTQYF.